The sequence of this TCR beta chain was determined in a study of T cells expressing NK-cell markers. The wider study: Seropositivity for HCMV was found in seven of the eight sequenced donors, with one seronegative.

Concerning this clonotype: What it binds is not known.

Whole-study findings and limits: CD8+ T cells in over 5 donors included dominant NKG2C+ clonotypes at roughly 1.0-7.0%.

5'RACE template switching built TCR beta cDNA with unique molecular identifiers. Each CDR3 protein gets one entry in TCRdb, which reprocessed the 5' RACE reads and gives no DNA. The record lists 350,000 to 450,000 distinct CDR3 sequences, of which the ten most abundant hold 5% to 5.5%. The sample consisted of blood T cells: a sorted CD56 or NKG2C T cell subset, CD4+ or CD8+ T cells, or bulk PBMC T cells (not recorded which). The source of this sequence is a man aged 18 to 70 in good health.

CDR3 amino acids: CASSEDSGFNQPQHF. This sequence joins TRBV2 and TRBJ1-5. The CDR3 totals 15 residues. Germline loops: CDR1 SNHLY, CDR2 FYNNEI.